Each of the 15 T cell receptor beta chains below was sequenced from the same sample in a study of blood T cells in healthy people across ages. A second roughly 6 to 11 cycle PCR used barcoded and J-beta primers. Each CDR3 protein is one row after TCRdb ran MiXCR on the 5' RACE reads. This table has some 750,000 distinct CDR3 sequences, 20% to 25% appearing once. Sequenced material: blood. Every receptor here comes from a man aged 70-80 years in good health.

In DNA, the CDR3 is TGTGCCAGCACTAAGGCGGGGGAGTACAATGAGCAGTTCTTC. Translation: CASTKAGEYNEQFF. This chain links TRBV12-3 or TRBV12-4 with TRBJ2-1; 7 positions match TRBD2. The CDR3 runs to 14 residues. Trimming cost V 7 bases and J 4 bases; bases outside gene matches: 7.

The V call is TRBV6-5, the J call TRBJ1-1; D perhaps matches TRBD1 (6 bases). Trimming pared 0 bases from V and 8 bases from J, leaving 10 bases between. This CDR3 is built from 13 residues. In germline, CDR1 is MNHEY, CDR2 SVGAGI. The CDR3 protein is CASSYSDSREAFF. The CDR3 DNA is TGTGCCAGCAGTTACTCGGACAGCAGGGAAGCTTTCTTT.

CDR3 nucleotide sequence: TGTGCCAGTAGTAGGGACGAGTATGAGCAGTTCTTC. This translates into CASSRDEYEQFF. The V call is TRBV19, the J call TRBJ2-1; D might be TRBD1 or TRBD2, each matching 5 bases. The CDR3 length is 12 residues. From germline, CDR1 is LNHDA and CDR2 SQIVND (reference sequence). V was shortened by 4 bases and J by 8 bases, with 9 bases between the two germline ends.

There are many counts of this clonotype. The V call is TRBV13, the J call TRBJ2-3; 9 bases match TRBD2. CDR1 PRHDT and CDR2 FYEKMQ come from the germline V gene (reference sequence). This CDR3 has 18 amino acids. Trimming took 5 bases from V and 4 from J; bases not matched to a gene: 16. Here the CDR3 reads CASSPPTRLAATPDTQYF. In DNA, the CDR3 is TGTGCCAGCAGCCCACCGACGAGACTAGCGGCAACCCCAGATACGCAGTATTTT.

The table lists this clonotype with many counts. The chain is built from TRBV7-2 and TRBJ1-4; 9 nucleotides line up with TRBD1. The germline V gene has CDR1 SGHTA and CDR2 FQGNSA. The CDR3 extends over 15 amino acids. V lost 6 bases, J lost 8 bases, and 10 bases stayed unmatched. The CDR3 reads CASSRMGQGREKLFF. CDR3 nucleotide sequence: TGTGCCAGCAGTAGAATGGGACAGGGTCGGGAAAAACTGTTTTTT.

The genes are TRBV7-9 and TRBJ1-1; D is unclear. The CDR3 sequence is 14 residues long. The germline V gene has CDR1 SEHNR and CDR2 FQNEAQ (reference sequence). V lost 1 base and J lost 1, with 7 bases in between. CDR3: CASSLEQSNTEAFF. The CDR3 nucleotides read TGTGCCAGCAGCTTAGAACAGTCGAACACTGAAGCTTTCTTT.

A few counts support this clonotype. The CDR3 protein is CASMGNRVGAEAFF. The CDR3 DNA follows: TGTGCCAGCATGGGCAACAGGGTGGGTGCTGAAGCTTTCTTT. V gene TRBV2 combines with J gene TRBJ1-1; D may be TRBD1 (6 bases). V lost 7 bases and J 6 bases, leaving 18 bases between the germline ends. This CDR3 is 14 amino acids long. The germline CDR1 and CDR2 sequences are SNHLY and FYNNEI. Variable domain in full (rest from reference TRBV2 and TRBJ1-1): EPEVTQTPSHQVTQMGQEVILRCVPISNHLYFYWYRQILGQKVEFLVSFYNNEISEKSEIFDDQFSVERPDGSNFTLKIRSTKLEDSAMYFCASMGNRVGAEAFFGQGTRLTVV.

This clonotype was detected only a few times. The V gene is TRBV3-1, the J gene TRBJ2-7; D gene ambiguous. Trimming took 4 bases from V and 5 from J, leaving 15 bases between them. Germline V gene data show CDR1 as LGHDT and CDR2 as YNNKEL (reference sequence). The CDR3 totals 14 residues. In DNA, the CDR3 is TGTGCCAGCAGCCCCAGCCGGGCTTTTGACGAGCAGTACTTC. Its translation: CASSPSRAFDEQYF.

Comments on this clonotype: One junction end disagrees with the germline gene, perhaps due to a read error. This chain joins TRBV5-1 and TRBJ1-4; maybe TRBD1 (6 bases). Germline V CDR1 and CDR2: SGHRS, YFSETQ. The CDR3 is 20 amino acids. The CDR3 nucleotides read TGCGTCAGCAGCTTCTTGGAAAGTCCCGGGGGGGCTGCAACTAATGAAAAACTGTTTTTT. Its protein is CVSSFLESPGGAATNEKLFF.

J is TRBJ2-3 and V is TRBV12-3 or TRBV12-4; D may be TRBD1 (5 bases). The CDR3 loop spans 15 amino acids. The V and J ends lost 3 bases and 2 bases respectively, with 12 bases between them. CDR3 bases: TGTGCCAGCAGTTTCTTGGGGCAATACACAGATACGCAGTATTTT. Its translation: CASSFLGQYTDTQYF.

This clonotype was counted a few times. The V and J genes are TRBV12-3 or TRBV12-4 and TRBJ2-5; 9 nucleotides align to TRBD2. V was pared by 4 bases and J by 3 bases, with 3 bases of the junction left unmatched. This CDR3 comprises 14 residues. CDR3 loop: CASSWASGEETQYF. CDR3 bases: TGTGCCAGCAGTTGGGCTAGCGGGGAAGAGACCCAGTACTTC.

CDR3 DNA: TGTGCCAGCAACCCACAGGGATCCAATCAGCCCCAGCATTTT. It codes for CASNPQGSNQPQHF. This chain joins TRBV12-3 or TRBV12-4 and TRBJ1-5; D possibly corresponds to TRBD1 (6 bases). The CDR3 has 14 amino acids. With 7 bases removed from V and 3 bases from J, the gap between germline ends came to 13 bases.

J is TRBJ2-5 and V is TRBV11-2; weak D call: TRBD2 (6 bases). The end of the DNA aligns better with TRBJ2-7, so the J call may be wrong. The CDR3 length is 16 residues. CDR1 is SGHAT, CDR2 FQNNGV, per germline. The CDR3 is CASSLGGALSSYEQYF. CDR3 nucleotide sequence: TGTGCCAGCAGCTTAGGCGGGGCTCTAAGCTCCTACGAGCAGTACTTC.

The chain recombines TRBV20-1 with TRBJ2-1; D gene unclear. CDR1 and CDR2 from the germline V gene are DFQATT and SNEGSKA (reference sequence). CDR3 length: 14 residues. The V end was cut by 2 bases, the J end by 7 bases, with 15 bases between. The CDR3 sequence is CSARPSGLQNEQFF. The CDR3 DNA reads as TGCAGTGCTAGACCTTCGGGTCTCCAGAATGAGCAGTTCTTC.

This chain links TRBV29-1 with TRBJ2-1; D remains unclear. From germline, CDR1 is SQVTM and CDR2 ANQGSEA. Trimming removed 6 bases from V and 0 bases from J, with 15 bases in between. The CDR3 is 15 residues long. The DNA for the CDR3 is TGCAGCGTCTATTCCGACCCGAGCTCCTACAATGAGCAGTTCTTC. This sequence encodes CSVYSDPSSYNEQFF.